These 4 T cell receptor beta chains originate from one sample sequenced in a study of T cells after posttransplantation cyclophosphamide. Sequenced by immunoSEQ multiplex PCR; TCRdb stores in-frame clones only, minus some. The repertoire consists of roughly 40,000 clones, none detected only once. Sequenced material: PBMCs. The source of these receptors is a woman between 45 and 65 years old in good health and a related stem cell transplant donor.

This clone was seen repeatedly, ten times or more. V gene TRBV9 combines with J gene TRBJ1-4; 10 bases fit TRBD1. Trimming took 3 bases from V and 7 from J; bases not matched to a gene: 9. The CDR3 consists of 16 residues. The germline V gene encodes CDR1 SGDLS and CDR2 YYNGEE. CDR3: CASSAQSGTGVEKLFF. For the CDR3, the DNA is TGTGCCAGCAGCGCGCAATCCGGGACAGGGGTTGAAAAACTGTTTTTT.

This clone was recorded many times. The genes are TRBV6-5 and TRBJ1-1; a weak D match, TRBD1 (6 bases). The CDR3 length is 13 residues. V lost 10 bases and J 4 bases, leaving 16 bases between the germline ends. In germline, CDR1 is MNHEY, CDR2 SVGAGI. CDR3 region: CATQGRERTEAFF. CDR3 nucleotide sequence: TGTGCCACCCAGGGGAGGGAGCGCACTGAAGCTTTCTTT.

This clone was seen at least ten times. This CDR3 reads CASSLSGTANTEAFF. The CDR3 nucleotides are TGTGCCAGCAGTTTGTCCGGGACAGCGAACACTGAAGCTTTCTTT. The chain joins TRBV5-6 to TRBJ1-1; 7 nucleotides agree with TRBD1. V lost 5 bases, J lost 1 base, and 8 bases stayed unmatched. Germline loops: CDR1 SGHDT, CDR2 YYEEEE. The CDR3 sequence is 15 residues long.

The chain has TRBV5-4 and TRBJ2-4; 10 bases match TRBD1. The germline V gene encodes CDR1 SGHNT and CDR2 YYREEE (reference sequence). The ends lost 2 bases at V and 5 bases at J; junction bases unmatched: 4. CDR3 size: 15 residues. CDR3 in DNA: TGTGCCAGCAGCTTAAAGACAGGGGGCGAAAACATTCAGTACTTC. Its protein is CASSLKTGGENIQYF.